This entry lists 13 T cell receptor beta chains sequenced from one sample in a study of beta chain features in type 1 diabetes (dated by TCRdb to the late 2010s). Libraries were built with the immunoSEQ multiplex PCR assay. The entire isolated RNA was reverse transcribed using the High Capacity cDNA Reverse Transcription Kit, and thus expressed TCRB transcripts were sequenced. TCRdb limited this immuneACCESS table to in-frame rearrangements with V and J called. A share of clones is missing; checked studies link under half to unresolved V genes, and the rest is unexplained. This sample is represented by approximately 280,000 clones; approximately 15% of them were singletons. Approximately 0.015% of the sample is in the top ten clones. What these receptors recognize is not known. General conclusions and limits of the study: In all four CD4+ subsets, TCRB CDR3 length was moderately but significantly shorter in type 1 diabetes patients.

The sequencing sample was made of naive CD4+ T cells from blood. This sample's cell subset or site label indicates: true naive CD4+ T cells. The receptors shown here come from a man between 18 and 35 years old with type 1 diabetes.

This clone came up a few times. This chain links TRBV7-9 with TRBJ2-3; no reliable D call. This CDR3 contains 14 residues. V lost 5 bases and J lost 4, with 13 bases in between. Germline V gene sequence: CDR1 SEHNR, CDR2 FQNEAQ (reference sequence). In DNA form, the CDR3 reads TGTGCCAGCAGCCCCACGGGTAGGCCAGATACGCAGTATTTT. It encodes CASSPTGRPDTQYF.

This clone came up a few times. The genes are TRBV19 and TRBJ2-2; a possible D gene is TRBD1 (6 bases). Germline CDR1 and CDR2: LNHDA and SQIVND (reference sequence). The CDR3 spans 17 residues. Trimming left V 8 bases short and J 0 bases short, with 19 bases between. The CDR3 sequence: CASGRDTISSNTGELFF. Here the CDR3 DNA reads TGTGCCAGTGGCCGGGACACCATATCGTCGAACACCGGGGAGCTGTTTTTT.

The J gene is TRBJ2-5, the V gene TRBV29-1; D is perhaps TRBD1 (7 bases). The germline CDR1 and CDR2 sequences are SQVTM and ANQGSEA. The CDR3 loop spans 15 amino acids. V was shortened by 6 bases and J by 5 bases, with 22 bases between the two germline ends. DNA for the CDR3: TGCAGCGTCGCCACCTCAGGGGGGATCAGGGAGACCCAGTACTTC. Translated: CSVATSGGIRETQYF.

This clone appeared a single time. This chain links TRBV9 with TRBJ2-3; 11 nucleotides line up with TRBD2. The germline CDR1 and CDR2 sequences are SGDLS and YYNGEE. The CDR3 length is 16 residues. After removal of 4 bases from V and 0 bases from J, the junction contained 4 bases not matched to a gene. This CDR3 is CASSRVAGGSTDTQYF. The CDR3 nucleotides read TGTGCCAGCAGCCGGGTAGCGGGGGGGAGCACAGATACGCAGTATTTT.

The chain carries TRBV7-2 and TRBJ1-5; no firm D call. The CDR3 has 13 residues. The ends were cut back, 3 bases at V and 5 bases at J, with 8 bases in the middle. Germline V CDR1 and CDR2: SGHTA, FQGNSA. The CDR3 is CASSFLADQPQHF. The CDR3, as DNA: TGTGCCAGCAGCTTTCTTGCGGATCAGCCCCAGCATTTT.

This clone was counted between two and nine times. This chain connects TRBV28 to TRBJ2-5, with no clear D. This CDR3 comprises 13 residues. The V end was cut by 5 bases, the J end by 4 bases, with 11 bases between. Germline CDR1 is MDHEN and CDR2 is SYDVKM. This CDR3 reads CASSIPRGETQYF. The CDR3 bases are TGTGCCAGCAGTATACCCAGAGGAGAGACCCAGTACTTC.

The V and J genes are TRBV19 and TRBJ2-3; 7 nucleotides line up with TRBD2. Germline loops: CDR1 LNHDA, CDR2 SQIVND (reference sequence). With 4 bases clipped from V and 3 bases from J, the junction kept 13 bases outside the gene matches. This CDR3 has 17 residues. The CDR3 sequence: CASSRPLLGRATDTQYF. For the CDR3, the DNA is TGTGCCAGTAGTAGGCCCCTCTTGGGGAGGGCAACAGATACGCAGTATTTT.

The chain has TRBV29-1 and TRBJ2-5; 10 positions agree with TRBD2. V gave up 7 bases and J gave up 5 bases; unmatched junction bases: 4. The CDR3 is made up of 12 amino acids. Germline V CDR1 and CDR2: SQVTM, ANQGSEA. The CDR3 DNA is TGCAGCGGGTCACTAGCGGGGGAGACCCAGTACTTC. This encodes CSGSLAGETQYF.

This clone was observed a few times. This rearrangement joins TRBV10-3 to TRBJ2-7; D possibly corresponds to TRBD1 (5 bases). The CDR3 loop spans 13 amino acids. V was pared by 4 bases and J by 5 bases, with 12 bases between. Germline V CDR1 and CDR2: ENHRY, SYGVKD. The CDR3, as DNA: TGTGCCATCAGTGGGCAGGGTGATGACGAGCAGTACTTC. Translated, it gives CAISGQGDDEQYF.

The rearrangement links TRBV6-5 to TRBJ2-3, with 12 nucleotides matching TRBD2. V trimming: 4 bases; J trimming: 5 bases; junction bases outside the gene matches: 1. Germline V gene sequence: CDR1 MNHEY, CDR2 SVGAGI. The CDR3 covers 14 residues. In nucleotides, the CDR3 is TGTGCCAGCAGTTTGGGACTAGCGGGAGATACGCAGTATTTT. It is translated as CASSLGLAGDTQYF.

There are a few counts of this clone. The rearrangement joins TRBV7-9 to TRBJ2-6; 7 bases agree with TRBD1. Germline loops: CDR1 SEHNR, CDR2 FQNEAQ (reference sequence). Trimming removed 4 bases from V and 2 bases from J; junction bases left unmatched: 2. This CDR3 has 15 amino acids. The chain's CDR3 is CASSSTGAGANVLTF. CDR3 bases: TGTGCCAGCAGCTCAACAGGGGCTGGGGCCAACGTCCTGACTTTC. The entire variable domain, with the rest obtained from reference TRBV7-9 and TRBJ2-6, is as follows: DTGVSQNPRHKITKRGQNVTFRCDPISEHNRLYWYRQTLGQGPEFLTYFQNEAQLEKSRLLSDRFSAERPKGSFSTLEIQRTEQGDSAMYLCASSSTGAGANVLTFGAGSRLTVL.

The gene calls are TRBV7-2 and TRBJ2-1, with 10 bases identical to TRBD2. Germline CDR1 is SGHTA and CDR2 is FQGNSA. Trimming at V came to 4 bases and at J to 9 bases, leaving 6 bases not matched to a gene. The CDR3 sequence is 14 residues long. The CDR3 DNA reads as TGTGCCAGCAGCTCCAGCGGGGGGGTTCCTGAGCAGTTCTTC. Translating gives CASSSSGGVPEQFF.

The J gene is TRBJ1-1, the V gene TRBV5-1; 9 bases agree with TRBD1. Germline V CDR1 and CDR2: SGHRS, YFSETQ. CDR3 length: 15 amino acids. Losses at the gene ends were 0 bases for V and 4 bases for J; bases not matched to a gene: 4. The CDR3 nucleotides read TGCGCCAGCAGCTTGGTGGGACAGGGTATCACTGAAGCTTTCTTT. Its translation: CASSLVGQGITEAFF.